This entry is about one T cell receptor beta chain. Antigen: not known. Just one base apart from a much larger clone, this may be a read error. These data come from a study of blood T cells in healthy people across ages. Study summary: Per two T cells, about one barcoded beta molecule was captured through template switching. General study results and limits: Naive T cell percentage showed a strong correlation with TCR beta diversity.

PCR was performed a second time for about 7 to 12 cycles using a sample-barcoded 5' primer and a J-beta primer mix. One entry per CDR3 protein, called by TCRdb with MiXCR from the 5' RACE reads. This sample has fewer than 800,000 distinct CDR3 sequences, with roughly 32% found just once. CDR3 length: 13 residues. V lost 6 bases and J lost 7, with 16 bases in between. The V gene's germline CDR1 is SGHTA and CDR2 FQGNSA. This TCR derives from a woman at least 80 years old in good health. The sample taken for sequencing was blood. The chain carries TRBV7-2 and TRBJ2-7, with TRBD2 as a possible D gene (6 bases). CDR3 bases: TGTGCCAGCAGTTCCGGCGTCGGGGGAGAGCAGTACTTC. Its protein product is CASSSGVGGEQYF.